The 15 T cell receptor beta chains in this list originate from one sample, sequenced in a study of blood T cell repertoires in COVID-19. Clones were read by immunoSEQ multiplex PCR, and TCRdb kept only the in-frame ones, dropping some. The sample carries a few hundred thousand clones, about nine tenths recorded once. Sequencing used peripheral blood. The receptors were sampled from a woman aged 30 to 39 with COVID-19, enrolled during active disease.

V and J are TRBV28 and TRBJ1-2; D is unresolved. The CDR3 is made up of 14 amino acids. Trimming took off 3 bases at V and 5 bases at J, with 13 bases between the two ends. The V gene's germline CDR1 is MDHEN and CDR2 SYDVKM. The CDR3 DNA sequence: TGTGCCAGCAGTTTTCTGGTTTCGAGGTATGGCTACACCTTC. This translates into CASSFLVSRYGYTF.

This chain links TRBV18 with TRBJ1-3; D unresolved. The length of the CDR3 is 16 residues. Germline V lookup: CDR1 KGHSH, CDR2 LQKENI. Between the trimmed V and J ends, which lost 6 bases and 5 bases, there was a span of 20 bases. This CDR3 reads CASSPSGNGARNTIYF. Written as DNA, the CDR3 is TGTGCCAGCTCCCCGTCCGGTAACGGAGCTCGAAACACCATATATTTT.

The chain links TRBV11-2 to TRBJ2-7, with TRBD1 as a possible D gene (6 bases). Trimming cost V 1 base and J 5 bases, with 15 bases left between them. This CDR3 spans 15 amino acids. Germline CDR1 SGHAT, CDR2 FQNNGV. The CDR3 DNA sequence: TGTGCCAGCAGCTTAGGGGCTGGGGGCAAAGACGAGCAGTACTTC. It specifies CASSLGAGGKDEQYF.

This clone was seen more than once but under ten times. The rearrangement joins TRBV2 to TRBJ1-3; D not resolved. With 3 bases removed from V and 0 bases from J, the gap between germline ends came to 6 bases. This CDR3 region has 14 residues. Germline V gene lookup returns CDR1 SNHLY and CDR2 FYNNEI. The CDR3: CASSDLSSGNTIYF. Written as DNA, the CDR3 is TGTGCCAGCAGTGATCTTTCCTCTGGAAACACCATATATTTT.

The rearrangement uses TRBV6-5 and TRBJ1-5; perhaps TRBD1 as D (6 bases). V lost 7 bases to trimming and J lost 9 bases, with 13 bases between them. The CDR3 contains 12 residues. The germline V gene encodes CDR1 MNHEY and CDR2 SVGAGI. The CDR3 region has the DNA TGTGCCAGCAAAACAGGGACACGGCCCCAGCATTTT. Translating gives CASKTGTRPQHF.

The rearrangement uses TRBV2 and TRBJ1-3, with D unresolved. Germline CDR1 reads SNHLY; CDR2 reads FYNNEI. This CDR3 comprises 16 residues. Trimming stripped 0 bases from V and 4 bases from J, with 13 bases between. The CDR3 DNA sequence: TGTGCCAGCAGTGAAGCCGGAGGGCTAGCGGGAAACACCATATATTTT. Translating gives CASSEAGGLAGNTIYF.

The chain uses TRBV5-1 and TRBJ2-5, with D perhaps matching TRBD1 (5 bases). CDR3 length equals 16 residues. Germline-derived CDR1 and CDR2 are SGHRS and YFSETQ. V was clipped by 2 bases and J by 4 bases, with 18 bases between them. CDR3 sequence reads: CASSFGQRATSETQYF. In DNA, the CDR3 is TGCGCCAGCAGCTTTGGACAACGCGCTACCTCAGAGACCCAGTACTTC.

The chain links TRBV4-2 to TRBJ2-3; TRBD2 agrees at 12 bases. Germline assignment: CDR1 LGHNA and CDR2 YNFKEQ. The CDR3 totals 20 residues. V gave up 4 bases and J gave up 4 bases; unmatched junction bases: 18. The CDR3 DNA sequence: TGTGCCAGCAGCCCAGTCATGACTCTAGCGGGAGGGCCACCCTCAGATACGCAGTATTTT. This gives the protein CASSPVMTLAGGPPSDTQYF.

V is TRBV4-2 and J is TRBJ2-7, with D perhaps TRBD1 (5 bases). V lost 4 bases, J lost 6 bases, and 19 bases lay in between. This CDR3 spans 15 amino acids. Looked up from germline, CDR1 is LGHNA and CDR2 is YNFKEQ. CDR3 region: CASSPSTDSLSEQYF. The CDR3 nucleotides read TGTGCCAGCAGCCCGTCGACAGACTCTTTAAGCGAGCAGTACTTC.

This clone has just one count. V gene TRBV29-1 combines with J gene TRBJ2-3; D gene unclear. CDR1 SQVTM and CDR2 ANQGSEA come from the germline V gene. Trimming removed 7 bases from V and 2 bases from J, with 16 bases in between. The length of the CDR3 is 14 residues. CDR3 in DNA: TGCAGCGCCCCTCGGCCGGGTTTCACAGATACGCAGTATTTT. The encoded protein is CSAPRPGFTDTQYF.

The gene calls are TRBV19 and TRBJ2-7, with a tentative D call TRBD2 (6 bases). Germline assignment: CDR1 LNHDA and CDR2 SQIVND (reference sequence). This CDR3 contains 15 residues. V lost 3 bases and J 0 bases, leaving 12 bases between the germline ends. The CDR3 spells CASSMAGAGSYEQYF. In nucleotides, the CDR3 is TGTGCCAGTAGTATGGCAGGAGCGGGCTCCTACGAGCAGTACTTC. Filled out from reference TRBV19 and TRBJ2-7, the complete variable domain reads DGGITQSPKYLFRKEGQNVTLSCEQNLNHDAMYWYRQDPGQGLRLIYYSQIVNDFQKGDIAEGYSVSREKKESFPLTVTSAQKNPTAFYLCASSMAGAGSYEQYFGPGTRLTVT.

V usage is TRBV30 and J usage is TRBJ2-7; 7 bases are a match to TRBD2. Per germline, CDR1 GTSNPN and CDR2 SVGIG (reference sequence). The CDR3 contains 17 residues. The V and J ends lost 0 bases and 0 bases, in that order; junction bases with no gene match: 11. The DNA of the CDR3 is TGTGCCTGGAGTGTGGGCGGGAGACCAACGAGCTCCTACGAGCAGTACTTC. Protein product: CAWSVGGRPTSSYEQYF. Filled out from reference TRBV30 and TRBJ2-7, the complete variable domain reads SQTIHQWPATLVQPVGSPLSLECTVEGTSNPNLYWYRQAAGRGLQLLFYSVGIGQISSEVPQNLSASRPQDRQFILSSKKLLLSDSGFYLCAWSVGGRPTSSYEQYFGPGTRLTVT.

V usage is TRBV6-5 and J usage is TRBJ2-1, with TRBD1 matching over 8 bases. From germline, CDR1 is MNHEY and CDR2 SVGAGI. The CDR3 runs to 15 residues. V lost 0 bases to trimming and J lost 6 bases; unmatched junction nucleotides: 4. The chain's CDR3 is CASSYSGRGPNEQFF. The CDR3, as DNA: TGTGCCAGCAGTTACTCGGGCAGGGGGCCCAATGAGCAGTTCTTC.

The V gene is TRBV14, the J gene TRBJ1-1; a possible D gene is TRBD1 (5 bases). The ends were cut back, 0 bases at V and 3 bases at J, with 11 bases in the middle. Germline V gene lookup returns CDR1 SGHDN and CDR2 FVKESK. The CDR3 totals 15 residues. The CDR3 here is CASSQDQGGYTEAFF. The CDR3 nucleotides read TGTGCCAGCAGCCAAGATCAGGGTGGGTACACTGAAGCTTTCTTT.

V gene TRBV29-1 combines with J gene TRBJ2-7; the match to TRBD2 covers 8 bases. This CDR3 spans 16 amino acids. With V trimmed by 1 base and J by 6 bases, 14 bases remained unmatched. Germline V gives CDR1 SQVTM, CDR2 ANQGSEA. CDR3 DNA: TGCAGCGTTGAAGCAAAAAGCGGGAGACCTTACCCCGAGCAGTACTTC. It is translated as CSVEAKSGRPYPEQYF.